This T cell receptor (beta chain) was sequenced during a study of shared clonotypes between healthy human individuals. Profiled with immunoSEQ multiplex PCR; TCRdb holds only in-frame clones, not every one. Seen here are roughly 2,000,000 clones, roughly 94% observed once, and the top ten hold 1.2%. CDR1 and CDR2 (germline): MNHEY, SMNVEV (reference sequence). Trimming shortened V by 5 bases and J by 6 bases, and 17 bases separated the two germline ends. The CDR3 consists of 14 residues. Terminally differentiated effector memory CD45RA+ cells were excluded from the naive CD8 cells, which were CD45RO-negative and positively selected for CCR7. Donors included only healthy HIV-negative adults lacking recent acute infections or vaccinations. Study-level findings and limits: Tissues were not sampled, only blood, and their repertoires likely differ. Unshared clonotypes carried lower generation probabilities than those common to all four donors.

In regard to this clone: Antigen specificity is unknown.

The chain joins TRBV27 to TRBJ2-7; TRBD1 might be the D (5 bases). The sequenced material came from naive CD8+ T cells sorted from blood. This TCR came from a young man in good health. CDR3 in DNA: TGTGCCAGCAGTCTGGACACACGGATTCCCGAGCAGTACTTC. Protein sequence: CASSLDTRIPEQYF.